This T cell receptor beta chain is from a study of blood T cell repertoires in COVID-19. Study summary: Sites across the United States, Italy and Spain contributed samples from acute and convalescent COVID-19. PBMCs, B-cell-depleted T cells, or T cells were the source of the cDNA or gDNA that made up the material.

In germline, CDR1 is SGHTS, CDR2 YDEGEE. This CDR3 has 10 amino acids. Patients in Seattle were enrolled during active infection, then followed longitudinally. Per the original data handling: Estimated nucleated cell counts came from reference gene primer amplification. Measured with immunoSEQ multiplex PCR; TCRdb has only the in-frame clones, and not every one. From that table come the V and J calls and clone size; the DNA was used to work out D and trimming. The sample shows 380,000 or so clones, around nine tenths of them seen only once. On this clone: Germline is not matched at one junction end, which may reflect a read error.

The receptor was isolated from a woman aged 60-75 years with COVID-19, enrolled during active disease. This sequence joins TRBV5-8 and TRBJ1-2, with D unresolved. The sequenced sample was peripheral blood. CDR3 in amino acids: CASSLVQVAF. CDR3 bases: TGTGCCAGCAGCTTGGTCCAGGTTGCCTTC.